This T cell receptor beta chain was captured in a study of regulatory T cells in long-lasting Graves disease. Time point described: newly diagnosed GD, antithyroid drugs for less than 3 months. RNA from PBMCs was the source of the TCR library. Germline CDR1 reads SGHDT; CDR2 reads YYEEEE. Trimming took 4 bases from V and 4 from J; bases not matched to a gene: 5. This CDR3 is 14 amino acids long. With iRepertoire HTBI primers and Arm-PCR of CDR3 regions, TCR beta libraries were built. As handled by the study authors: The identification of approximately 62 TRBV and roughly 14 TRBJ segments was made across samples. Using its own MiXCR run on the multiplex PCR reads, TCRdb lists one record per CDR3 protein. TCRdb, rather than the study authors, made the V and J calls. The sample yields 440,000 or so distinct CDR3 sequences, more than 12% seen once. In its sample, this clonotype was seen a few times. This same sample was also taken into another study, of T cells in Graves' hyperthyroidism and ophthalmopathy.

This chain connects TRBV5-6 to TRBJ2-7; 10 bases fit TRBD1. The specimen comprised peripheral blood mononuclear cells (PBMCs), sampled at new diagnosis, from a patient treated with antithyroid drugs. The receptor was derived from a young woman with Graves disease. The CDR3 coding sequence is TGTGCCAGCAGCGCCGGGACAGGGGAGTACGAGCAGTACTTC. Translated: CASSAGTGEYEQYF.